Presented here are 6 T cell receptor beta chains from one specimen sequenced in a study of molecular identifiers for immune sequencing clone quantification. Via MiXCR, TCRdb re-called the PCR reads, giving one row per CDR3 protein. The sample records 300,000 to 400,000 distinct CDR3 sequences, around 21% being singletons. The sequenced material came from naive CD8+ T cells from blood, with Jurkat cell RNA spiked in. Subset: FACS-sorted CD8+CD4-CCR7+CD45RA+ naive T cells. The receptors come from a human donor in good health. Some libraries in this study had Jurkat cell RNA spiked in.

This clonotype has a count of ten or more. The chain has TRBV13 and TRBJ1-1; D not resolved. Germline loops: CDR1 PRHDT, CDR2 FYEKMQ (reference sequence). V lost 5 bases and J lost 1, with 14 bases in between. The CDR3 loop spans 15 amino acids. CDR3 loop: CASSPYGVQNTEAFF. The CDR3 region has the DNA TGTGCCAGCAGCCCCTATGGGGTTCAGAACACTGAAGCTTTCTTT.

The chain couples TRBV6-2 or TRBV6-3 to TRBJ1-1; unclear D gene. Germline V gives CDR1 MNHEY, CDR2 SVGEGT. Trimming removed 4 bases at V and 3 bases at J, with 6 bases between. The CDR3 contains 12 residues. The CDR3 nucleotides read TGTGCCAGCAGTTCGATGGACACTGAAGCTTTCTTT. The encoded protein is CASSSMDTEAFF.

V usage is TRBV6-5 and J usage is TRBJ2-5; D possibly corresponds to TRBD1 (5 bases). The CDR3 covers 14 residues. CDR1 and CDR2 from the germline V gene are MNHEY and SVGAGI. V lost 5 bases, J lost 1 base, and 11 bases lay in between. In nucleotides, the CDR3 is TGTGCCAGCAGTCAAGACAGTAGCCAAGAGACCCAGTACTTC. Its protein product is CASSQDSSQETQYF.

This clonotype was seen ten or more times. This chain uses TRBV6-5 with TRBJ2-3; 12 bases agree with TRBD2. Germline-derived CDR1 and CDR2 are MNHEY and SVGAGI. V lost 5 bases, J lost 0 bases, and 3 bases stayed unmatched. The CDR3 sequence is 16 residues long. CDR3 protein: CASSATSGGSTDTQYF. Here the CDR3 DNA reads TGTGCCAGCAGTGCGACTAGCGGGGGAAGCACAGATACGCAGTATTTT.

In its sample, this clonotype was seen many times. The chain has TRBV12-3 or TRBV12-4 and TRBJ1-1, with D unclear. The CDR3 is 14 residues long. Trimming shortened V by 5 bases and J by 0 bases, and 10 bases separated the two germline ends. DNA of the CDR3: TGTGCCAGCAGTCACGGAAACATGAACACTGAAGCTTTCTTT. It yields the protein CASSHGNMNTEAFF.

This clonotype has ten or more counts. The V call is TRBV6-6, the J call TRBJ1-5, with 9 bases identical to TRBD1. CDR1 is MNHNY and CDR2 is SVGAGI in the germline V gene (reference sequence). The CDR3 is made up of 12 amino acids. V lost 9 bases and J lost 7; bases outside the gene matches: 4. The CDR3 DNA is TGTGCCAGTACCACAGGGGGCCAGCCCCAGCATTTT. Residues: CASTTGGQPQHF.